The 5 T cell receptor beta chains in this list originate from one sample, sequenced in a study of Tregs in tolerant kidney transplant recipients. Profiled with immunoSEQ multiplex PCR; TCRdb holds only in-frame clones, not every one. The sample has 84,000 or so clones; over 85% are singletons. The nonmyeloablative bone marrow transplants came from related graft donors, with transient mixed chimerism. The sequencing used CD4+ T cells from blood (PBMCs), collected 12 months after the transplant. The receptors stem from a human patient who received a combined kidney and bone marrow transplant. Some T cells may be transferred from the graft donor.

This clone was seen once. J is TRBJ1-2 and V is TRBV25-1, with a tentative D call TRBD1 (5 bases). Germline assignment: CDR1 MGHDK and CDR2 SYGVNS. Trimming removed 0 bases from V and 1 base from J, with 12 bases in between. The CDR3 is 16 amino acids. Written as DNA, the CDR3 is TGTGCCAGCAGTGAATATTCGCAGGGATATAACTATGGCTACACCTTC. It translates to CASSEYSQGYNYGYTF.

The chain links TRBV5-1 to TRBJ2-7; 10 positions match TRBD1. Germline loops: CDR1 SGHRS, CDR2 YFSETQ. V shed 3 bases, J shed 0 bases, and the junction held 3 bases outside the gene matches. The CDR3 extends over 15 amino acids. This CDR3 reads CASSWGQGYSYEQYF. In DNA form, the CDR3 reads TGCGCCAGCAGCTGGGGACAGGGGTACTCCTACGAGCAGTACTTC.

The chain combines TRBV15 with TRBJ2-7; D unresolved. Germline lookup yields CDR1 LNHNV and CDR2 YYDKDF (reference sequence). The CDR3 runs to 14 residues. The ends were cut back, 0 bases at V and 5 bases at J, with 11 bases in the middle. The CDR3 sequence is CATSRDLISDEQYF. The CDR3 DNA follows: TGTGCCACCAGCAGAGACCTAATATCGGACGAGCAGTACTTC.

The chain links TRBV2 to TRBJ2-3; tentatively, D is TRBD2 (5 bases). In germline, CDR1 is SNHLY, CDR2 FYNNEI. The CDR3 contains 13 residues. V lost 7 bases, J lost 2 bases, and 10 bases lay in between. CDR3 sequence reads: CASNPGYTDTQYF. DNA of the CDR3: TGTGCCAGCAATCCGGGATACACAGATACGCAGTATTTT.

The chain recombines TRBV19 with TRBJ1-1; D may be TRBD1 (5 bases). Germline lookup yields CDR1 LNHDA and CDR2 SQIVND (reference sequence). V lost 3 bases and J 4 bases, leaving 15 bases between the germline ends. The CDR3 is 15 residues long. The CDR3 region has the DNA TGTGCCAGTAGTATTAGGGGCAGGTCGGGCACTGAAGCTTTCTTT. This encodes CASSIRGRSGTEAFF.